Each of the 10 T cell receptor beta chains below was sequenced from the same sample in a study of T cell repertoires in cytomegalovirus infection. Using its own MiXCR run on the reads, TCRdb lists one record per CDR3 protein. The table records about 740,000 distinct CDR3 sequences, about 40% of them present only once. Sequencing was performed on PBMCs. Source of these receptors: a human donor in good health (CMV status not recorded). Some clones in this sample may be carry-over from other donors' samples.

The chain couples TRBV7-2 to TRBJ2-1; D might be TRBD2 (6 bases). This CDR3 spans 17 amino acids. Germline V gene lookup returns CDR1 SGHTA and CDR2 FQGNSA. Trimming removed 1 base at V and 6 bases at J, with 19 bases between. CDR3: CASSLGEGSLGLNEQFF. The CDR3 nucleotides read TGTGCCAGCAGCTTAGGGGAAGGTAGCCTGGGACTCAATGAGCAGTTCTTC. Combining the CDR3 with reference TRBV7-2 and TRBJ2-1 gives the whole variable domain GAGVSQSPSNKVTEKGKDVELRCDPISGHTALYWYRQSLGQGLEFLIYFQGNSAPDKSGLPSDRFSAERTGGSVSTLTIQRTQQEDSAVYLCASSLGEGSLGLNEQFFGPGTRLTVL.

As for this clonotype: An end of the junction does not agree with germline; a read error may underlie this. V is TRBV9 and J is TRBJ2-7; no reliable D call. This CDR3 is 15 amino acids long. Germline-derived CDR1 and CDR2 are SGDLS and YYNGEE. The CDR3: CASSVTPEVSHEQYF. CDR3 bases: TGTGCCAGCAGCGTTACCCCCGAGGTCTCCCACGAGCAGTACTTC.

This chain connects TRBV20-1 to TRBJ2-5; the D gene is possibly TRBD2 (6 bases). The CDR3 extends over 14 amino acids. From germline, CDR1 is DFQATT and CDR2 SNEGSKA (reference sequence). V lost 0 bases and J 1 base, leaving 9 bases between the germline ends. The CDR3 DNA sequence: TGCAGTGCTAGAGATGCGGGGAGCCAAGAGACCCAGTACTTC. It is translated as CSARDAGSQETQYF.

In its sample, this clonotype was seen a few times. V is TRBV19 and J is TRBJ2-4; 9 nucleotides agree with TRBD1. Germline V gives CDR1 LNHDA, CDR2 SQIVND (reference sequence). The CDR3 is 15 amino acids. The V gene end was trimmed by 6 bases and the J gene end by 7 bases; junction bases not matched to a gene: 10. CDR3 amino acids: CASSQGTGRMNIQYF. The CDR3 DNA is TGTGCCAGTAGCCAAGGGACAGGGCGGATGAACATTCAGTACTTC.

The chain joins TRBV19 to TRBJ1-1, with 9 nucleotides matching TRBD1. Germline V gene sequence: CDR1 LNHDA, CDR2 SQIVND (reference sequence). V lost 8 bases to trimming and J lost 11 bases; unmatched junction nucleotides: 6. The CDR3 has 11 amino acids. The CDR3 bases are TGTGCCAGTCGGGACAGGGTGAATGCTTTCTTT. Encoded protein: CASRDRVNAFF.

This clonotype turned up a few times. V is TRBV10-3 and J is TRBJ2-1; 13 positions agree with TRBD2. Germline V gives CDR1 ENHRY, CDR2 SYGVKD. This CDR3 is built from 17 residues. V shed 4 bases, J shed 5 bases, and the junction held 8 bases outside the gene matches. The CDR3, as DNA: TGTGCCATCAGTGTGTCCCCCGGACTAGCGGGAGACAATGAGCAGTTCTTC. This codes for CAISVSPGLAGDNEQFF.

This chain links TRBV6-6 with TRBJ1-5; D remains unclear. V was shortened by 5 bases and J by 10 bases, with 3 bases between the two germline ends. The CDR3 sequence is 9 residues long. Germline-derived CDR1 and CDR2 are MNHNY and SVGAGI (reference sequence). The CDR3 protein is CASSNPQHF. CDR3 DNA: TGTGCCAGCAGTAATCCCCAGCATTTT.

This chain uses TRBV6-6 with TRBJ1-4; D possibly corresponds to TRBD1 (5 bases). This CDR3 is built from 14 residues. The ends were cut back, 5 bases at V and 7 bases at J, with 14 bases in the middle. CDR1 MNHNY and CDR2 SVGAGI come from the germline V gene (reference sequence). As DNA, the CDR3 is TGTGCCAGCAGTGAGGGGACGGGTTCTGAAAAACTGTTTTTT. Protein product: CASSEGTGSEKLFF.

V gene TRBV6-8 combines with J gene TRBJ2-3; maybe TRBD2 (5 bases). Deletions cut 5 bases from V and 8 bases from J, with 17 bases between. The germline V gene encodes CDR1 MNHGY and CDR2 SAAAGT. CDR3 length equals 14 residues. The CDR3 loop is CASSRTGLGATQYF. The CDR3 region has the DNA TGTGCCAGCAGTCGGACTGGGTTGGGAGCTACGCAGTATTTT.

The chain has TRBV19 and TRBJ2-4; D is possibly TRBD1 (5 bases). V lost 8 bases and J 0 bases, leaving 14 bases between the germline ends. CDR1 and CDR2 from the germline V gene are LNHDA and SQIVND (reference sequence). This CDR3 has 15 amino acids. The CDR3: CASATGMIAKNIQYF. In DNA form, the CDR3 reads TGTGCCAGTGCTACAGGAATGATAGCCAAAAACATTCAGTACTTC.